Here is one T cell receptor beta chain with its context. What it recognizes is unknown. Germline lookup yields CDR1 LNHDA and CDR2 SQIVND (reference sequence). The CDR3 is 16 residues long. Between the trimmed V and J ends, which lost 3 bases and 8 bases, there was a span of 17 bases. This specimen belongs to a study of graft-versus-host responses after intestinal transplantation. On the study more broadly: Among the recipients, transplants were multivisceral, liver-intestinal, or isolated intestinal. After anti-thymocyte globulin induction, recipients took tacrolimus and steroids for 3 to 4 years.

Whole-study results and caveats: Association was observed between peak circulating GvH clone levels and early post-transplant HvG declines. Some patients had graft-donor T cell macrochimerism, and their allografts showed high graft-versus-host to host-versus-graft clonal ratios.

Sequencing used immunoSEQ multiplex PCR; TCRdb keeps in-frame clones, though not all of them. Among roughly 89,000 clones listed, roughly nine tenths were seen once. This sample comprised unstimulated CD4+ T cells sorted from spleen or lymph node cells, obtained before intestinal transplant. V usage is TRBV19 and J usage is TRBJ1-6, with D perhaps matching TRBD1 (6 bases). The clonotype comes from a human donor who received an intestinal transplant. Here the CDR3 DNA reads TGTGCCAGTAGTATTTCTGGGGGCGTTAAGGATTCACCCCTCCACTTT. Translation gives CASSISGGVKDSPLHF.